This TCR beta chain appears in the sequencing data of a study of blood T cell repertoires in COVID-19. CDR3 length equals 15 residues. V lost 1 base to trimming and J lost 2 bases; unmatched junction nucleotides: 1. Germline V CDR1 and CDR2: LGHDT, YNNKEL (reference sequence). Libraries were prepared by immunoSEQ multiplex PCR; TCRdb keeps only in-frame clonotypes and omits some of them. The sample lists around 270,000 clones, approximately 91% occurring once. The rearrangement joins TRBV3-1 (or the pseudogene TRBV3-2) to TRBJ2-7; the match to TRBD2 covers 11 bases. The sample consisted of peripheral blood. This clonotype was sampled from a young adult with COVID-19, enrolled during active disease. The chain's CDR3 is CASSQGLAGTYEQYF. CDR3 bases: TGTGCCAGCAGCCAAGGACTAGCGGGAACCTACGAGCAGTACTTC.